Below are 4 T cell receptor beta chains sequenced from a single sample in a study of blood T cell repertoires in COVID-19 (dated by TCRdb to about 2020). Library creation used the immunoSEQ multiplex PCR assay. In its TCRdb copy, this immuneACCESS table keeps in-frame sequences only and misses some clones. Where compared with another copy, unresolved V genes explain less than half of these, and the others have no known cause. The sample table contains about 180,000 clones; only one count was recorded for about 88% of them. Roughly 2.9% of the sample belongs to the ten largest clones. Sequenced material: peripheral blood. All receptors derive from a woman in her twenties or thirties with active or convalescent COVID-19.

The V call is TRBV3-1 (or the pseudogene TRBV3-2), the J call TRBJ1-2, with a weak D call TRBD1 (5 bases). The ends were cut back, 0 bases at V and 5 bases at J, with 10 bases in the middle. The CDR3 length is 14 residues. CDR1 LGHDT and CDR2 YNNKEL come from the germline V gene (reference sequence). CDR3 coding DNA: TGTGCCAGCAGCCAAGAGCCCTCAGGGTATGGCTACACCTTC. It is translated as CASSQEPSGYGYTF.

The chain is built from TRBV19 and TRBJ2-5; TRBD2 might be the D (6 bases). Between the trimmed V and J ends, which lost 6 bases and 1 base, there was a span of 18 bases. The germline gives CDR1 LNHDA, CDR2 SQIVND (reference sequence). The CDR3 runs to 16 residues. The CDR3 here is CASSDIGGDLQETQYF. CDR3 in DNA: TGTGCCAGTAGCGATATTGGCGGGGACCTCCAAGAGACCCAGTACTTC.

V is TRBV5-1 and J is TRBJ2-5, with 8 bases fitting TRBD2. V lost 3 bases to trimming and J lost 5 bases; unmatched junction nucleotides: 6. CDR1 and CDR2 from the germline V gene are SGHRS and YFSETQ. The CDR3 covers 14 residues. Here the CDR3 DNA reads TGCGCCAGCAGCTACACTCCGGGGGGGGAGACCCAGTACTTC. It specifies CASSYTPGGETQYF.

The chain recombines TRBV27 with TRBJ1-5; TRBD1 aligns across 11 bases. Germline assignment: CDR1 MNHEY and CDR2 SMNVEV (reference sequence). With V trimmed by 3 bases and J by 6 bases, 7 bases remained unmatched. The CDR3 loop spans 16 amino acids. This chain's CDR3 is CASSFIGQGAVQPQHF. The CDR3 bases are TGTGCCAGCAGTTTTATCGGACAGGGGGCTGTTCAGCCCCAGCATTTT.